This TCR beta chain was recorded in a study of blood T cell repertoires in COVID-19. Seattle enrolled patients during active infection and tracked them longitudinally. The repertoire was sequenced with immunoSEQ multiplex PCR; TCRdb's copy has only in-frame clones and lacks some. The data hold fewer than 350,000 clones, with 88% observed a single time. Germline V gene lookup returns CDR1 MDHEN and CDR2 SYDVKM. This CDR3 has 15 residues. V was cut by 4 bases and J by 4 bases, with 16 bases left in between. The receptor's source is a woman aged 25 to 45 with COVID-19, enrolled during active disease. What was sequenced was peripheral blood. This sequence joins TRBV28 and TRBJ2-5; tentatively, D is TRBD2 (7 bases). CDR3 DNA: TGTGCCAGCAGTTCCCCGCCAGGGGAGGGAGAGACCCAGTACTTC. This encodes CASSSPPGEGETQYF.